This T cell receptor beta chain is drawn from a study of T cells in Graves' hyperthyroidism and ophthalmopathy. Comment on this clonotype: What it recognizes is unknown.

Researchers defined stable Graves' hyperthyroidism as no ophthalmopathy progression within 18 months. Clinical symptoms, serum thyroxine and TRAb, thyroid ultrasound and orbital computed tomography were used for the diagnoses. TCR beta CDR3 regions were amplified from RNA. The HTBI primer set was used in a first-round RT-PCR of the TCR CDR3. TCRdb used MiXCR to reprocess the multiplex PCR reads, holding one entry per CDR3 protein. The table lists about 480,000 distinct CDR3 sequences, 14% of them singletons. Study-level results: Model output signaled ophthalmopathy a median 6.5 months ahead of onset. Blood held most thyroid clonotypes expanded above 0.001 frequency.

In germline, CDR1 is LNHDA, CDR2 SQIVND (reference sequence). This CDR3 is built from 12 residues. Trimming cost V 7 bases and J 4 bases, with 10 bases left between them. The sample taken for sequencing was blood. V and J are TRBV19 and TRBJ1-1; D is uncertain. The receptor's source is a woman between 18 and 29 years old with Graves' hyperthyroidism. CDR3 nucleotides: TGTGCCAGTACATCGCGGCCCACTGAAGCTTTCTTT. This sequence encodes CASTSRPTEAFF.